A selection of T cell receptor beta chains follows, all from one sample in a study of T cells in localized non-small cell lung cancer. The data were produced by immunoSEQ multiplex PCR, yet TCRdb's version contains in-frame clones alone and is incomplete. The repertoire holds more than 1,500 clones, with more than 20% as singletons. The sequencing used normal lung tissue next to the tumor, collected before any cancer treatment. The receptors shown here come from a man aged 35 to 69 with stage II squamous cell lung carcinoma. The conserved cysteine and the conserved F or W are not part of the CDR3 here. The order of the fields is J gene, V gene, CDR3 protein.

TRBJ2-1 | TRBV5-1 | ASGKGGAEYEQF
TRBJ1-2 | TRBV30 | AWERTGGFYGYT
TRBJ2-1 | TRBV18 | ASSPPADRDEQF
TRBJ1-2 | TRBV15 | ATSQPGEANYGYT
TRBJ1-1 | TRBV29-1 | SVVRYNTEAF
TRBJ2-7 | TRBV30 | AWSVSYSDEQY
TRBJ1-4 | TRBV19 | ASSIGSGTNEKLF
TRBJ1-1 | TRBV30 | ACERNTEAF
TRBJ1-3 | TRBV9 | ASSEGEIPGNTIY
TRBJ1-1 | TRBV6-8 | AIKKTVYSAEAF
TRBJ2-3 | TRBV29-1 | SSFGSYTDTQY
TRBJ2-3 | TRBV11-3 | ASSQGDNTDTQY
TRBJ1-6 | TRBV9 | ASDQLGRGYNSPLH
TRBJ2-3 | TRBV6-8 | ASKRREIGDTQY
TRBJ2-3 | TRBV6-8 | ASSEGGTSGWRDTQY
TRBJ2-1 | TRBV9 | ASSIAGVGNEQF
TRBJ2-7 | TRBV18 | ASSPAAGPAYEQY
TRBJ2-1 | TRBV7-6 | ASSLRLAGPGEQF
TRBJ1-5 | TRBV12-5 | ASGLVRNSQGGNQPQH
TRBJ2-7 | TRBV19 | ASSMSSGDSYEQY
TRBJ2-3 | TRBV2 | ASSAGGAVDTQY
TRBJ2-2 | TRBV4-1 | ASSQYTGTTGELF
TRBJ2-7 | TRBV6-9 | ASSPGHEQY
TRBJ2-5 | TRBV10-1 | ARTTGTSGETQY
TRBJ2-2 | TRBV9 | ASSVGTKNTGELF
TRBJ1-1 | TRBV6-8 | ASSYPGTEGTEAF
TRBJ2-2 | TRBV6-8 | AIRDSLNTGELF
TRBJ2-7 | TRBV5-1 | ASKVAGDQNEQY
TRBJ2-1 | TRBV5-1 | ASSLDTGTSGRGSEQF
TRBJ2-1 | TRBV29-1 | SVEDWDRASSYNEQF
TRBJ1-2 | TRBV7-4 | ASSPGMGNYGYT
TRBJ2-7 | TRBV11-3 | ASSLDQGLVNEQY
TRBJ1-2 | TRBV19 | ASSQDSDYGYT
TRBJ1-1 | TRBV18 | ASSPDPDGAEAF
TRBJ2-3 | TRBV9 | ASSYRQGWTDTQY
TRBJ2-3 | TRBV11-3 | ASSLGTSGPTDTQY
TRBJ1-2 | TRBV28 | ASRQQGPYGYT
TRBJ1-1 | TRBV30 | AWKRGNTEAF
TRBJ2-3 | TRBV9 | ASSVATSGREGTQY
TRBJ2-3 | TRBV5-1 | ASSHGDGRVTDTQY
TRBJ1-2 | TRBV9 | ASTPRGQGGDGYT
TRBJ2-2 | TRBV11-3 | ASSLVPTPGELF
TRBJ2-1 | TRBV9 | ASSAGVNIYNEQF
TRBJ2-1 | TRBV18 | ASSPQGAARLSEQF
TRBJ2-2 | TRBV11-3 | ASTYSGTSGSMGTGELF
TRBJ2-1 | TRBV10-2 | ASSDVGNEQF
TRBJ1-2 | TRBV29-1 | SGGGQGVGYT
TRBJ2-2 | TRBV18 | ASYGAIAGGELF
TRBJ2-7 | TRBV6-8 | ASSLLATSSYEQY
TRBJ1-1 | TRBV23-1 | ASSLTGETEAF
TRBJ1-2 | TRBV6-8 | ASSDSRQGLNYGYT
TRBJ2-1 | TRBV29-1 | SAGFGVEGNEQF
TRBJ2-2 | TRBV11-3 | ASSERLGLAGNTGELF
TRBJ2-7 | TRBV5-1 | ASSFGLAGSSYEQY